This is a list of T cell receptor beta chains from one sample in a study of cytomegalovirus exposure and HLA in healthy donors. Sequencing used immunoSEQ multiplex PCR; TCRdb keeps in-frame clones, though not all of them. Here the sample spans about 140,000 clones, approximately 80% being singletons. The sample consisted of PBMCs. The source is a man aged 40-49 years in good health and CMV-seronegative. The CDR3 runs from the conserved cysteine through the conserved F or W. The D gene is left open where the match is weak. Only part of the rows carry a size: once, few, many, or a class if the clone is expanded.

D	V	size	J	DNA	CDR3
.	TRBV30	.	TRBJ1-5	TGTGCCTGGAGTGTGGGAGCCGGCAATCAGCCCCAGCATTTT	CAWSVGAGNQPQHF
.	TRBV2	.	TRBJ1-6	TGTGCCAGCAGTGTAGACACTTTGGGTGGGCTTTCTAATTCACCCCTCCACTTT	CASSVDTLGGLSNSPLHF
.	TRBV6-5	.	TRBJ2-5	TGTGCCAGCAGTTCAAGGGGTAGCCCGCAAGAGACCCAGTACTTC	CASSSRGSPQETQYF
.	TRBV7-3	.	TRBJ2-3	TGTGCCAGCAGCTTAGGGGTGTTAGGTTCAGGGTCAGATACGCAGTATTTT	CASSLGVLGSGSDTQYF
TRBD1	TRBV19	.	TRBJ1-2	TGTGCCAGTAGTATAGGGACAGGGGAATTCTATGGCTACACCTTC	CASSIGTGEFYGYTF
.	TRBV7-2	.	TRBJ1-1	TGTGCCAGCAGCGCGTACAGGAACACTGAAGCTTTCTTT	CASSAYRNTEAFF
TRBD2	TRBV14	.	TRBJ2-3	TGTGCCAGCAGCCAAGATTGGCAGGGAGGGGATACGCAGTATTTT	CASSQDWQGGDTQYF
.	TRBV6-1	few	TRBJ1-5	TGTGCCAGCAGCGACGGGACACTTGGACAGCCCCAGCATTTT	CASSDGTLGQPQHF
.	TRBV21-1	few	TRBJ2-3	TGTGCCAGCAGCAGGGGCGGGGGGGCCGAAGGGCAGTATTTT	CASSRGGGAEGQYF
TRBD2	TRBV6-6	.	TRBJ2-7	TGTGCCAGCAGTTACGTGGTTAGCGGGAACGAGCAGTACTTC	CASSYVVSGNEQYF
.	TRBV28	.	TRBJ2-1	TGTGCCGCAGGAGGCAGTAATGAGCAGTTCTTC	CAAGGSNEQFF
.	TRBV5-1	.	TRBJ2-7	TGCGCCAGCAGCTTGTCAGGGGTACCCGACGAGCAGTACTTC	CASSLSGVPDEQYF
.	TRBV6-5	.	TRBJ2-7	TGTGCCAGCAGTTACTCCGTGGCGGGCTCCTACGAGCAGTACTTC	CASSYSVAGSYEQYF
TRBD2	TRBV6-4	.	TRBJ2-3	TGTGCCAGCAGTGAAATAGCGGGGGTGCAGTATTTT	CASSEIAGVQYF
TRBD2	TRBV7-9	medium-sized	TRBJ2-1	TGTGCCAGCAGCTCAACTGGGACTAGCGGGCCGGGATACAATGAGCAGTTCTTC	CASSSTGTSGPGYNEQFF
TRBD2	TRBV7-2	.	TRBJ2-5	TGTGCCAGCAGCCGAGCGGGAGTGGTACGAGAGACCCAGTACTTC	CASSRAGVVRETQYF
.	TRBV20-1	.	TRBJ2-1	TGCAGTGCTAGTACCCGGAATGAGCAGTTCTTC	CSASTRNEQFF
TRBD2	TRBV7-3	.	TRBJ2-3	TGTGCCAGCAGCTTAGGTCTAGCGGGGGGGGATACGCAGTATTTT	CASSLGLAGGDTQYF
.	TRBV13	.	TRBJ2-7	TGTGCCAGCAGCTTAGATAAGGGGAACTCCTACGAGCAGTACTTC	CASSLDKGNSYEQYF
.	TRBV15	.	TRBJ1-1	TGTGCCACCAGCAGAGCTACCGGTACTGAAGCTTTCTTT	CATSRATGTEAFF
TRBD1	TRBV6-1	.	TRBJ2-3	TGTGCCAGCATATTGGGCCAGGGGGCGGGAGATACGCAGTATTTT	CASILGQGAGDTQYF
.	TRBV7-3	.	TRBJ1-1	TGTGCCAGCAGCTTAACGGCAGGGCCTTACACTGAAGCTTTCTTT	CASSLTAGPYTEAFF
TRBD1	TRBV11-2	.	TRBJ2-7	TGTGCCAGCAGCCAACCCCGGACAGGGGATGCCTACGAGCAGTACTTC	CASSQPRTGDAYEQYF
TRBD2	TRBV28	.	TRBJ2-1	TGTGCCAGCAGCACGGGGGGAGGGGCCTACAATGAGCAGTTCTTC	CASSTGGGAYNEQFF
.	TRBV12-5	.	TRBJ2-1	TGTGCTAGTGGTTTAGCGGGACAACCCTACAATGAGCAGTTCTTC	CASGLAGQPYNEQFF
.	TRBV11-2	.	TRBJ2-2	TGTGCCAGCAGCTTCCTAGGGGGGGGGAACACCGGGGAGCTGTTTTTT	CASSFLGGGNTGELFF
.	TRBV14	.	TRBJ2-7	TGTGCCAGCAGCCAAGTTACGGGGGACTACGAGCAGTACTTC	CASSQVTGDYEQYF
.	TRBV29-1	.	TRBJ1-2	TGCAGCGTTTACCGGGACACCTACTATGGCTACACCTTC	CSVYRDTYYGYTF
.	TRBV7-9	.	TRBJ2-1	TGTGCCAGCAGCTGGGGGGTCAATGAGCAGTTCTTC	CASSWGVNEQFF
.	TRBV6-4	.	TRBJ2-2	TGTGCCAGCAGCAGCGACACCGGGGAGCTGTTTTTT	CASSSDTGELFF
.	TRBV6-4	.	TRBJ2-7	TGTGCCAGCCCCATCCACGAGCAGTACTTC	CASPIHEQYF
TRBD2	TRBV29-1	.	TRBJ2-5	TGCAGCGTTGAAGATCCGCGACAGAACGGGGGGGAGACCCAGTACTTC	CSVEDPRQNGGETQYF
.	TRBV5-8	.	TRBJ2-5	TGTGCCAGCAGCTTGGTCCCGGAGACCCAGTACTTC	CASSLVPETQYF
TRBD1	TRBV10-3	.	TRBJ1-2	TGTGCCATCAGTGTGGGGACAACAGGGGTAAACTATGGCTACACCTTC	CAISVGTTGVNYGYTF
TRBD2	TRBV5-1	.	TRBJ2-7	TGCGCCAGCAGCTTACTAGCGGGAGCGGTTGACGAGCAGTACTTC	CASSLLAGAVDEQYF
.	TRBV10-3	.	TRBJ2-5	TGTGCCATCAGTGACGGAGGAGGAGAGACCCAGTACTTC	CAISDGGGETQYF
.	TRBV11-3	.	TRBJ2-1	TGTGCCAGCAGTCCTAATGGCCTAGGCGGCAATGAGCAGTTCTTC	CASSPNGLGGNEQFF
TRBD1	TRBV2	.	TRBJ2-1	TGTGCCAGCAGCAGGACAGGGGTATATAATGAGCAGTTCTTC	CASSRTGVYNEQFF
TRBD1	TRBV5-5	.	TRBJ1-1	TGTGCCAGCAGCAGGACAGGGACTAACACTGAAGCTTTCTTT	CASSRTGTNTEAFF
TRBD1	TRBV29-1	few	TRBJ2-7	TGCAGCGATGAGACCGGGACAGGGAGACTCGCGCCCACTTACGAGCAGTACTTC	CSDETGTGRLAPTYEQYF
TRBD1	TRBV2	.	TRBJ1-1	TGTGCCAGCAGCGACAGGGGATTGGGTCAAACTGAAGCTTTCTTT	CASSDRGLGQTEAFF
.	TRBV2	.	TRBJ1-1	TGTGCCAGCCAACTGCGGGGGCTTGGTCGGAACACTGAAGCTTTCTTT	CASQLRGLGRNTEAFF
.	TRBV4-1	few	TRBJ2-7	TGCGCCAGCAGCCAAGAGTCAGGGTCCCTGGGCGAGCAGTACTTC	CASSQESGSLGEQYF
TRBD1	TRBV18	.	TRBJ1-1	TGTGCCAGCTCCCTCGGACAGGGTACGGGGACTGAAGCTTTCTTT	CASSLGQGTGTEAFF
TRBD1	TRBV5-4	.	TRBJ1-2	TGTGCCAGCAGCTTGGGGGGGACAGTGAGTCGACTAGGCTACACCTTC	CASSLGGTVSRLGYTF
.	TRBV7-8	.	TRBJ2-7	TGTGCCAGCAGCTATATCGGGATCGACTACGAGCAGTACTTC	CASSYIGIDYEQYF
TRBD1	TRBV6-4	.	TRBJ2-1	TGTGCCAGCAGTGAACCGGGACAGGGGGCGGATGAGCAGTTCTTC	CASSEPGQGADEQFF
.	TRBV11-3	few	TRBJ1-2	TGTGCCAGCAGCGTGGATCGGGAGGGCTACACCTTC	CASSVDREGYTF
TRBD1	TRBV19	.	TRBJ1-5	TGTGCCAGTAGCGGACAGGGGCGATCGGGGAGCAATCAGCCCCAGCATTTT	CASSGQGRSGSNQPQHF